Listed below are T cell receptor beta chains from one sample, sequenced in a study of monozygotic twins with inflammatory bowel disease. TCRdb re-called the 5' RACE reads, yielding one record per CDR3 amino acid sequence without DNA. This sample's clone table lists approximately 160,000 distinct CDR3 sequences. Sequencing was carried out using blood. The source of these receptors is a human donor with ulcerative colitis or Crohn's disease, or a healthy co-twin of an affected twin (not recorded which). Each CDR3 is given with its conserved first and last residue. Each record gives: V gene, J gene, clone size, CDR3 protein. Where a row states a size, it is once, few, many or the class of an expanded clone; other rows omit it.

V gene: TRBV12-3/TRBV12-4; J gene: TRBJ2-5; clone size: NA; CDR3 protein: CASRTGLPPETQYF
V gene: TRBV20-1; J gene: TRBJ1-5; clone size: NA; CDR3 protein: CSVTGVRQPQHF
V gene: TRBV7-2; J gene: TRBJ1-1; clone size: NA; CDR3 protein: CASRLRQGTEAFF
V gene: TRBV7-2; J gene: TRBJ1-3; clone size: NA; CDR3 protein: CASSLAPGQSSGNTIYF
V gene: TRBV10-3; J gene: TRBJ2-1; clone size: NA; CDR3 protein: CAISESRSYEQFF
V gene: TRBV7-6; J gene: TRBJ2-1; clone size: NA; CDR3 protein: CASSFGGGPYNEQFF
V gene: TRBV20-1; J gene: TRBJ1-5; clone size: NA; CDR3 protein: CSATQGSDQPQHF
V gene: TRBV25-1; J gene: TRBJ2-3; clone size: NA; CDR3 protein: CASRHFGGESDTQYF
V gene: TRBV4-1; J gene: TRBJ2-1; clone size: medium-sized; CDR3 protein: CASSQDGDLLGEQFF
V gene: TRBV25-1; J gene: TRBJ2-5; clone size: NA; CDR3 protein: CASSEWAGKSETQYF
V gene: TRBV29-1; J gene: TRBJ1-2; clone size: NA; CDR3 protein: CSVSRQGGYGYTF
V gene: TRBV9; J gene: TRBJ1-2; clone size: NA; CDR3 protein: CASSVGYGYTF
V gene: TRBV10-3; J gene: TRBJ2-2; clone size: NA; CDR3 protein: CAISNLARSTGELFF
V gene: TRBV20-1; J gene: TRBJ2-7; clone size: NA; CDR3 protein: CSARGTSRSYEQYF
V gene: TRBV19; J gene: TRBJ1-1; clone size: NA; CDR3 protein: CASSMGRTNTEAFF
V gene: TRBV7-9; J gene: TRBJ1-1; clone size: NA; CDR3 protein: CASDDDSKAFF
V gene: TRBV6-5; J gene: TRBJ2-1; clone size: NA; CDR3 protein: CASSYSPLAGVYNEQFF
V gene: TRBV30; J gene: TRBJ2-1; clone size: NA; CDR3 protein: CAWSGGTSSWNEQFF
V gene: TRBV6-6; J gene: TRBJ2-3; clone size: NA; CDR3 protein: CASSLYTDTQYF
V gene: TRBV20-1; J gene: TRBJ2-1; clone size: NA; CDR3 protein: CSAIRAGRSYNEQFF
V gene: TRBV19; J gene: TRBJ1-1; clone size: NA; CDR3 protein: CASSSVGNTEAFF
V gene: TRBV12-3/TRBV12-4; J gene: TRBJ2-7; clone size: NA; CDR3 protein: CASSLEGRADEQYF
V gene: TRBV7-2; J gene: TRBJ1-2; clone size: NA; CDR3 protein: CASSLEQGDYGYTF
V gene: TRBV25-1; J gene: TRBJ2-1; clone size: NA; CDR3 protein: CASSEYRALALSHNEQFF
V gene: TRBV27; J gene: TRBJ2-1; clone size: NA; CDR3 protein: CATSGTSAYNEQFF
V gene: TRBV20-1; J gene: TRBJ1-5; clone size: NA; CDR3 protein: CSAQGTISNQPQHF
V gene: TRBV28; J gene: TRBJ1-2; clone size: NA; CDR3 protein: CASSFTIALDRPANYGYTF
V gene: TRBV6-2/TRBV6-3; J gene: TRBJ2-7; clone size: NA; CDR3 protein: CASRRGDYEQYF
V gene: TRBV6-1; J gene: TRBJ2-2; clone size: NA; CDR3 protein: CASSTPKGPTGELFF
V gene: TRBV24-1; J gene: TRBJ2-1; clone size: NA; CDR3 protein: CATSESAGLAGPYNEQFF
V gene: TRBV5-1; J gene: TRBJ2-3; clone size: NA; CDR3 protein: CASTLRGASWTDTQYF
V gene: TRBV25-1; J gene: TRBJ1-5; clone size: NA; CDR3 protein: CASSEYGVNQPQHF
V gene: TRBV28; J gene: TRBJ2-7; clone size: NA; CDR3 protein: CASSFYIATPYEQYF
V gene: TRBV20-1; J gene: TRBJ2-7; clone size: NA; CDR3 protein: CSVSGPPYEQYF
V gene: TRBV30; J gene: TRBJ1-4; clone size: NA; CDR3 protein: CAWSAGDNEKLFF
V gene: TRBV5-1; J gene: TRBJ1-1; clone size: NA; CDR3 protein: CASSITGLKVGTEAFF
V gene: TRBV4-1; J gene: TRBJ2-7; clone size: NA; CDR3 protein: CASSQDPPGQGSNRREDYEQYF
V gene: TRBV20-1; J gene: TRBJ2-1; clone size: NA; CDR3 protein: CSARDLEFSYNEQFF
V gene: TRBV5-1; J gene: TRBJ2-3; clone size: NA; CDR3 protein: CASSLGGGGTSGTDTQYF
V gene: TRBV20-1; J gene: TRBJ1-5; clone size: NA; CDR3 protein: CSASNSFNQPQHF